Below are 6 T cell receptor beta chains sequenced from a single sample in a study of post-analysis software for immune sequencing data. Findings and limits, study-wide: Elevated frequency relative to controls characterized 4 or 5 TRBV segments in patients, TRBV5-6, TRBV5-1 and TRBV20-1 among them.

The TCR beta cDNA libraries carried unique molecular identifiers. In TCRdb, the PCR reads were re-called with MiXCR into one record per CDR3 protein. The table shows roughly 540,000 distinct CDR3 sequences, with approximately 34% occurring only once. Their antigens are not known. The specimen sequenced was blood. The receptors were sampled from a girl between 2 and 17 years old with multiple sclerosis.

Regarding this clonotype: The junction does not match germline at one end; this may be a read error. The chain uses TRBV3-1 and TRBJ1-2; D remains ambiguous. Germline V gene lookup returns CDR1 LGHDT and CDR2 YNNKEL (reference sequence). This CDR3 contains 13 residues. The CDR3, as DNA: TGTGCCAGCAGCCAACTACAAGGGTATGGCTGCACCTTC. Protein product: CASSQLQGYGCTF.

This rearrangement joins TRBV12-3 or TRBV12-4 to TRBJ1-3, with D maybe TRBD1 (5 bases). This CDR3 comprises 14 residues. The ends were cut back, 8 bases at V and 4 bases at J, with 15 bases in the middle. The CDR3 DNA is TGTGCCAGCCGGGCCAGGGCAGACGGAAACACCATATATTTT. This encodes CASRARADGNTIYF.

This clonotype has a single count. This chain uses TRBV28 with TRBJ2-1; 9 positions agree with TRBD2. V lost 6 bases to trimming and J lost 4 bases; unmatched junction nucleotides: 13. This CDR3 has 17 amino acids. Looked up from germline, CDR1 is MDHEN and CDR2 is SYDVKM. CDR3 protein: CASSTLAGRGGYNEQFF. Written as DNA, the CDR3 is TGTGCCAGCAGCACCCTAGCTGGGCGGGGGGGATACAATGAGCAGTTCTTC.

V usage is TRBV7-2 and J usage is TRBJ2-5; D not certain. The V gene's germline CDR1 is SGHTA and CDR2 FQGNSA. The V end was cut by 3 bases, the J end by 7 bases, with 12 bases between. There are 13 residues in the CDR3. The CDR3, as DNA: TGTGCCAGCAGCTTGGGATTCGGTGGGACCCAGTACTTC. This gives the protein CASSLGFGGTQYF.

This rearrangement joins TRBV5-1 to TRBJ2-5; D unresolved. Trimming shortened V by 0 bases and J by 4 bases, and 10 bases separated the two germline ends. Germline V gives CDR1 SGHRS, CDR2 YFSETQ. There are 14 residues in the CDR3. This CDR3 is CASSLEVLGETQYF. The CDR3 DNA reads TGCGCCAGCAGCTTGGAGGTCTTAGGAGAGACCCAGTACTTC.

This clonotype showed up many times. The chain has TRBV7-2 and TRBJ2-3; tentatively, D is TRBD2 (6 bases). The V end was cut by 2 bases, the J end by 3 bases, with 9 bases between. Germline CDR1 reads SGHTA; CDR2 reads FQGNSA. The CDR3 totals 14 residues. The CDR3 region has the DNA TGTGCCAGCAGCTTATCCCTAGCGACAGATACGCAGTATTTT. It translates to CASSLSLATDTQYF.